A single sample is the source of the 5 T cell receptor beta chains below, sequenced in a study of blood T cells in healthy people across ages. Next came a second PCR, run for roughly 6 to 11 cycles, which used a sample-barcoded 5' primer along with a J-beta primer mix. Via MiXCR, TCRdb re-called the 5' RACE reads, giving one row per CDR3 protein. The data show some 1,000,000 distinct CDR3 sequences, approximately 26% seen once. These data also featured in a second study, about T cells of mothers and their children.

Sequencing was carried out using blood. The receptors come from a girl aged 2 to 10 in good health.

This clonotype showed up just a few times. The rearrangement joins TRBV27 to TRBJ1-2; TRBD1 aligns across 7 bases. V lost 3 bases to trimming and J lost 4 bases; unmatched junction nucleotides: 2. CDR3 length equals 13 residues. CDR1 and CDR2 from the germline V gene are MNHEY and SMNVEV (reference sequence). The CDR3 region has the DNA TGTGCCAGCAGTTTTGAGGGGGCCTATGGCTACACCTTC. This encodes CASSFEGAYGYTF.

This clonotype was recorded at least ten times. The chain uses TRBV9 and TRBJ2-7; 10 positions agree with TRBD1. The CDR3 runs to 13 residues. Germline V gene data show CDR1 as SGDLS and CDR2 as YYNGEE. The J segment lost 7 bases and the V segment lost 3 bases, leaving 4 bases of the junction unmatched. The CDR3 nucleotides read TGTGCCAGCAGCGACGGGACAGGGGAAGAGCAGTACTTC. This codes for CASSDGTGEEQYF.

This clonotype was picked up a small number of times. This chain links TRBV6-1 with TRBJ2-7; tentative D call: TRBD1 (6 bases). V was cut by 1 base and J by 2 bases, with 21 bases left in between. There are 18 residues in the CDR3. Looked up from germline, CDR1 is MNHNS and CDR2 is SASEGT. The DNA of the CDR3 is TGTGCCAGCAGTGAAGATCCATCCGGGGACACTTTCCCCTACGAGCAGTACTTC. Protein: CASSEDPSGDTFPYEQYF.

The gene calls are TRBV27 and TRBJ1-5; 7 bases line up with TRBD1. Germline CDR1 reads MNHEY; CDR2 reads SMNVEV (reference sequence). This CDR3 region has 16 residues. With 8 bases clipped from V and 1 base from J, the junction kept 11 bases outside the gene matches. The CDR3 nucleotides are TGTGCCAGCCGTCGACAGGGCTCGAGCAGCAATCAGCCCCAGCATTTT. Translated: CASRRQGSSSNQPQHF.

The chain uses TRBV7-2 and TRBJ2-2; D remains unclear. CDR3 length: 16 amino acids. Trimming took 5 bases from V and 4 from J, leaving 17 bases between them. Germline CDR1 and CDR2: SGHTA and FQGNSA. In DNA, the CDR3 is TGTGCCAGCAGCCCTGGAGTCGGGTGGGGCACCGGGGAGCTGTTTTTT. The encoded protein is CASSPGVGWGTGELFF. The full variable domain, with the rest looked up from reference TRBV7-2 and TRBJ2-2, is GAGVSQSPSNKVTEKGKDVELRCDPISGHTALYWYRQSLGQGLEFLIYFQGNSAPDKSGLPSDRFSAERTGGSVSTLTIQRTQQEDSAVYLCASSPGVGWGTGELFFGEGSRLTVL.